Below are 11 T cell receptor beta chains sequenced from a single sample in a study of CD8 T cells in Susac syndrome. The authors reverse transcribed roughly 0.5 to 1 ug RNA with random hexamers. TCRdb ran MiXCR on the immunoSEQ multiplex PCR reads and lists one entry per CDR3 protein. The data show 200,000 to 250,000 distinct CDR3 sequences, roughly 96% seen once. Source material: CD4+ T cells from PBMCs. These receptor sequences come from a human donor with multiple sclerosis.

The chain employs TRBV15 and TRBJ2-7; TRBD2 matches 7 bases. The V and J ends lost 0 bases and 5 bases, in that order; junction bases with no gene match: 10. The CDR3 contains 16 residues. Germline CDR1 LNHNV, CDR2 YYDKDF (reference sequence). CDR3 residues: CATSRERTRIGHEQYF. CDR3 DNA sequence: TGTGCCACCAGCAGAGAAAGGACTAGAATCGGCCACGAGCAGTACTTC. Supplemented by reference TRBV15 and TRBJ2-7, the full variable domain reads DAMVIQNPRYQVTQFGKPVTLSCSQTLNHNVMYWYQQKSSQAPKLLFHYYDKDFNNEADTPDNFQSRRPNTSFCFLDIRSPGLGDTAMYLCATSRERTRIGHEQYFGPGTRLTVT.

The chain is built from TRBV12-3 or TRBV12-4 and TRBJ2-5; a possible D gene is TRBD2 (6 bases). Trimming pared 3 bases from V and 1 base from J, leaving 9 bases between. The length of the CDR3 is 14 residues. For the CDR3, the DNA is TGTGCCAGCAGTTTCTTAGCGGCCCAAGAGACCCAGTACTTC. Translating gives CASSFLAAQETQYF.

The CDR3 sequence: CASSSTLSVNTEAFF. CDR3 bases: TGTGCCAGCAGTTCCACCTTGTCTGTGAACACTGAAGCTTTCTTT. The chain has TRBV3-1 and TRBJ1-1; D is ambiguous. The CDR3 is 15 amino acids. Per the germline V gene, CDR1 is LGHDT and CDR2 is YNNKEL (reference sequence). The ends were cut back, 6 bases at V and 0 bases at J, with 14 bases in the middle. Supplemented by reference TRBV3-1 and TRBJ1-1, the full variable domain reads DTAVSQTPKYLVTQMGNDKSIKCEQNLGHDTMYWYKQDSKKFLKIMFSYNNKELIINETVPNRFSPKSPDKAHLNLHINSLELGDSAVYFCASSSTLSVNTEAFFGQGTRLTVV.

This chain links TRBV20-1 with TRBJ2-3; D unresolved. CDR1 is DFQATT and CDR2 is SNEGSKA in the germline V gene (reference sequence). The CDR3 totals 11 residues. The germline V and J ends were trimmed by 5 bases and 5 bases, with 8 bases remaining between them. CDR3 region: CSAVRGDTQYF. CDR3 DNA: TGCAGTGCTGTCAGAGGAGATACGCAGTATTTT.

The CDR3 nucleotides read TGTGCCAGCTCACAAGGTTGGGACGAGCAGTTCTTC. The encoded protein is CASSQGWDEQFF. V usage is TRBV18 and J usage is TRBJ2-1; either TRBD1 or TRBD2 may fit D (5 bases each). The V gene lost 4 bases and the J gene lost 10 bases, with 11 bases spanning the gap. The CDR3 runs 12 residues. Germline V lookup: CDR1 KGHSH, CDR2 LQKENI.

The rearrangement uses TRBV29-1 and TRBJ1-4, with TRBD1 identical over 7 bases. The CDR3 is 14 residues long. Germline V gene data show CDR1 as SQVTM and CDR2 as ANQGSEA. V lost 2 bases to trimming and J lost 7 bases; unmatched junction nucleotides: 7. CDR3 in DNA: TGCAGCGTTGAAATGACAGGGTCGGGTGAAAAACTGTTTTTT. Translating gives CSVEMTGSGEKLFF.

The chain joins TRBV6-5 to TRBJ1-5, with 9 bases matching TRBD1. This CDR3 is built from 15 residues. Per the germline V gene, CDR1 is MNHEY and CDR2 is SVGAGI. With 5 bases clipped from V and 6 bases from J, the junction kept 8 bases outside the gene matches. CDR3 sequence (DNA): TGTGCCAGCAGTCTGAACGACAGGGGGGGTCAGCCCCAGCATTTT. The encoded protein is CASSLNDRGGQPQHF.

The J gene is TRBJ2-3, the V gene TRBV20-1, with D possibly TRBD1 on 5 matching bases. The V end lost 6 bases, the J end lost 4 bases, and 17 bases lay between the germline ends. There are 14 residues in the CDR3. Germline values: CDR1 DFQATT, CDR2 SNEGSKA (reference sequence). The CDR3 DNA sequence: TGCAGTGCCACCGGTGGGGCCCTGGCAGATACGCAGTATTTT. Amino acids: CSATGGALADTQYF.

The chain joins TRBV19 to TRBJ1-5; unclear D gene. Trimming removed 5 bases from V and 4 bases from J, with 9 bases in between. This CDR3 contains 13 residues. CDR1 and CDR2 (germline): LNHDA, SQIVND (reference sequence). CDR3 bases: TGTGCCAGTAGTTACGGGAGTAATCAGCCCCAGCATTTT. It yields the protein CASSYGSNQPQHF.

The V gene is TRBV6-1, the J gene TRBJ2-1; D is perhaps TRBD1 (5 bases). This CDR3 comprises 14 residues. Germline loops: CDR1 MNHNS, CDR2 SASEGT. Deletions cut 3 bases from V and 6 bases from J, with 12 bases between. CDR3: CASSELPQGNEQFF. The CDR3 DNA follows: TGTGCCAGCAGTGAGCTCCCCCAGGGCAATGAGCAGTTCTTC.

The CDR3 nucleotides are TGTGCCAGCTCAGCGACAGGGGCCCTCACAGATACGCAGTATTTT. Amino acids: CASSATGALTDTQYF. The gene calls are TRBV18 and TRBJ2-3, with 8 bases aligning to TRBD1. Trimming cost V 5 bases and J 2 bases; bases outside gene matches: 6. The CDR3 spans 15 residues. The germline V gene encodes CDR1 KGHSH and CDR2 LQKENI.